This T cell receptor (beta chain) was captured by sequencing in a study of chemoradiotherapy in HPV16-positive cancers. Looking at the study overall: A couple of HPV16-positive patients' cells yielded candidate HPV-specific clones and common motifs.

Some clones are missing from TCRdb's copy, which holds only in-frame ones; the method was immunoSEQ multiplex PCR. Here the sample spans approximately 10,000 clones, roughly 88% being singletons. As regards this clone: The antigen remains undetermined.

Findings and caveats of the study: HPV-specific T cells were functionally defined from only two HPV16-positive patients. Non-HPV-specific T cells did not expand in tumors during treatment, whereas candidate HPV-specific clones and E7-related motifs did.

Repertoires were sampled repeatedly during chemoradiotherapy. The sequencing used blood, collected from a patient who underwent chemoradiotherapy. The TCR was taken from a human donor with HPV-associated anogenital cancer.

CDR3 residues: CASSPHGYTEAFF. In nucleotides, the CDR3 is TGTGCCAGCAGCCCCCATGGGTACACTGAAGCTTTCTTT. The chain carries TRBV27 and TRBJ1-1, with D uncertain. The CDR3 is 13 amino acids. The germline V gene has CDR1 MNHEY and CDR2 SMNVEV (reference sequence). Trimming stripped 6 bases from V and 3 bases from J, with 11 bases between.